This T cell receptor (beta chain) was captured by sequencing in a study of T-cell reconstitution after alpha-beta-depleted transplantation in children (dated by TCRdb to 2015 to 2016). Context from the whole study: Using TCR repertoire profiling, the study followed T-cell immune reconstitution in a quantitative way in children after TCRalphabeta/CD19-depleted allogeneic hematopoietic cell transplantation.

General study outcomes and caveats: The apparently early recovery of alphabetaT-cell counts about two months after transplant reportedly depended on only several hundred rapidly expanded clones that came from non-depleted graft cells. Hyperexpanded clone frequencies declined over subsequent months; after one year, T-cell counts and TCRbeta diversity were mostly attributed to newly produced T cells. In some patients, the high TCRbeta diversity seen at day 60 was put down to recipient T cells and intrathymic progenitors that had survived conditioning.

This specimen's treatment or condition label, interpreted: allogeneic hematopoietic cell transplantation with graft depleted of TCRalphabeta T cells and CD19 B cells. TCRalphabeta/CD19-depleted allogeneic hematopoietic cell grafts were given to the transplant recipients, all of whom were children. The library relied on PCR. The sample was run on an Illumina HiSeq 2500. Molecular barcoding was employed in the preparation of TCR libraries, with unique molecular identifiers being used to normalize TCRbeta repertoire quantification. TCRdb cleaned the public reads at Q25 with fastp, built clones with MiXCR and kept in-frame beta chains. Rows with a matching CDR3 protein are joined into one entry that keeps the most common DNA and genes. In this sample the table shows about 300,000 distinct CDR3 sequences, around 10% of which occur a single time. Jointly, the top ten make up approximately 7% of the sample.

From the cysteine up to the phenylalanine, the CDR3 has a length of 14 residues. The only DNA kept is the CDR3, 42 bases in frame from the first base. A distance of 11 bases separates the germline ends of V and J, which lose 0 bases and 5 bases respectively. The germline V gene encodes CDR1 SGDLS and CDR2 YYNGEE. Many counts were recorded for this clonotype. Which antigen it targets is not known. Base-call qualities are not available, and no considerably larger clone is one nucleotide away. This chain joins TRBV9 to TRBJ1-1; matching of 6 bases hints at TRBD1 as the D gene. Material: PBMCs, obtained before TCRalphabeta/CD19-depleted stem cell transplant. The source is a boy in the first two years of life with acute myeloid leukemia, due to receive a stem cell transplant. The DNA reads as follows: TGTGCCAGCAGCGTAGCGGGGGGCACGACTGAAGCTTTCTTT. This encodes CASSVAGGTTEAFF.